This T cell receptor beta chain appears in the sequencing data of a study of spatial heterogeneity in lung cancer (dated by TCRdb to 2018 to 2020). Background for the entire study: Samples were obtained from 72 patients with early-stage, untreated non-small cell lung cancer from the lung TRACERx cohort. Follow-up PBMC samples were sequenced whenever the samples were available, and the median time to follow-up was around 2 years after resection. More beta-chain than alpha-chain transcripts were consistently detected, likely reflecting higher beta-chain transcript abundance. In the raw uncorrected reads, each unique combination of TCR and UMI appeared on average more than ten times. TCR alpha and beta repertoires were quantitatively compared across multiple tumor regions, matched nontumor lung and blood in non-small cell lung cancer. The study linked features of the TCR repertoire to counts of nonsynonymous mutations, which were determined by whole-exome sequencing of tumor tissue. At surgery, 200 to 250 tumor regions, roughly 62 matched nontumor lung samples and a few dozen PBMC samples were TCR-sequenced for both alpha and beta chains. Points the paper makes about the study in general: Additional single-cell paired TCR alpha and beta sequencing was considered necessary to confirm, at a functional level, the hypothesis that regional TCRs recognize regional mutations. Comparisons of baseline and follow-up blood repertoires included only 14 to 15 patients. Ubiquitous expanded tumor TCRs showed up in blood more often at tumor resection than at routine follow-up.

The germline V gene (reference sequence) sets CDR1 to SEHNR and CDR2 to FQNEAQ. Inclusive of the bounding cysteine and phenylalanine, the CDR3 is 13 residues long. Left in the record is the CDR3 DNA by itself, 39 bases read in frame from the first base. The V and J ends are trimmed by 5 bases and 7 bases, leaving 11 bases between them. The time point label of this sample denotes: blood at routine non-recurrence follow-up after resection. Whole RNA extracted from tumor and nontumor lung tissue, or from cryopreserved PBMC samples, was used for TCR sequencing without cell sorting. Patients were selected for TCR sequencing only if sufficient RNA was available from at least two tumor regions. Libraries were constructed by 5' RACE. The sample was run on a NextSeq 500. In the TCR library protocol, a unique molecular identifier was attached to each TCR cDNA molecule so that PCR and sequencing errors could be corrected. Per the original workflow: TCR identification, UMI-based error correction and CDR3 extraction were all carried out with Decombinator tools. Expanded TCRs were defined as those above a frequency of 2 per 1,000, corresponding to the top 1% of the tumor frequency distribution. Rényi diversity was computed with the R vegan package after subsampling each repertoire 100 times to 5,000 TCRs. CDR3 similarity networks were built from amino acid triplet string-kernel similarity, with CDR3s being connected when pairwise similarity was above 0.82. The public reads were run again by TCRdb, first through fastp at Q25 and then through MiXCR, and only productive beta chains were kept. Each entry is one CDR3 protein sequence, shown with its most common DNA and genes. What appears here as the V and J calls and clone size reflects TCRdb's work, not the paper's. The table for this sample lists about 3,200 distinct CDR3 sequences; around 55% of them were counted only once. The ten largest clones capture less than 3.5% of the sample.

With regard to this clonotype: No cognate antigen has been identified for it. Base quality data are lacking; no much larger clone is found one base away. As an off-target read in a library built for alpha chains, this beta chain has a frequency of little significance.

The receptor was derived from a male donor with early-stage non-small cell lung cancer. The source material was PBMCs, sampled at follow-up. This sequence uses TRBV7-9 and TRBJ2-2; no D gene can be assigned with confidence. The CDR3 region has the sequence CASSRTDGGELFF. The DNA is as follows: TGTGCCAGCAGCCGTACGGATGGCGGGGAGCTGTTTTTT.